This T cell receptor beta chain was obtained from a study of CD8 T cells in Susac syndrome. Reverse transcription of roughly 0.45 to 1 ug RNA was performed with random hexamers. TCRdb analysed the immunoSEQ multiplex PCR reads with MiXCR anew, one entry per CDR3 protein. The sample holds around 170,000 distinct CDR3 sequences, approximately 94% seen once. High-throughput TCR beta sequencing covered peripheral CD8+ and CD4+ T cells. This CDR3 contains 14 residues. V trimming: 4 bases; J trimming: 5 bases; junction bases outside the gene matches: 1. Germline CDR1 KGHSH, CDR2 LQKENI. The specimen sequenced was CD4+ T cells from PBMCs. The receptor's source is a human donor with Susac syndrome. The chain has TRBV18 and TRBJ2-7; 14 bases map to TRBD2. The chain's CDR3 is CASSLGLAGDEQYF. CDR3 bases: TGTGCCAGCTCACTGGGACTAGCGGGGGACGAGCAGTACTTC.